Each of the 24 T cell receptor beta chains below was sequenced from the same sample in a study of STAT5B mutations in CD4+ large granular lymphocyte leukemia (dated by TCRdb to the early 2020s). Library preparation was by the immunoSEQ multiplex PCR assay. TCRdb provides this immuneACCESS table in a form limited to in-frame rearrangements. Some clones are lacking; in checked studies, under half of them reflect an unresolved V gene, and why the rest are absent is not known. The sample profile shows roughly 48,000 clones; approximately 70% of them were found once. 1.5% to 1.9% of the sample comes from the top ten. Sequencing used CD4+ T cells from blood buffy coats. These TCRs come from a human donor in good health.

The CDR3 coding sequence is TGTGCCAGCAGTGAAGTGGGCAGGGTGTACACCGGGGAGCTGTTTTTT. Residues: CASSEVGRVYTGELFF. The V gene is TRBV6-1, the J gene TRBJ2-2; a weak D match, TRBD1 (5 bases). V dropped 1 base and J dropped 3 bases, with 12 bases sitting between them. The CDR3 extends over 16 amino acids. Germline-derived CDR1 and CDR2 are MNHNS and SASEGT.

This chain links TRBV19 with TRBJ2-7; maybe TRBD2 (7 bases). V was pared by 5 bases and J by 7 bases, with 24 bases between. CDR3 length: 16 amino acids. Germline V gene sequence: CDR1 LNHDA, CDR2 SQIVND (reference sequence). The CDR3 nucleotides are TGTGCCAGTAGTGACAGAGGGGGGGGCGCCGGGGATGAGCAGTACTTC. This sequence encodes CASSDRGGGAGDEQYF.

The DNA for the CDR3 is TGTGCCAGCAGCGGGCGGGGGGTGAGGGTGGCGAACACCGGGGAGCTGTTTTTT. Its translation is CASSGRGVRVANTGELFF. V is TRBV9 and J is TRBJ2-2, with 8 bases that match TRBD2. The CDR3 spans 18 residues. Trimming cost V 3 bases and J 0 bases; bases outside gene matches: 10. Germline V CDR1 and CDR2: SGDLS, YYNGEE.

The gene calls are TRBV6-1 and TRBJ2-5; D gene unclear. V lost 2 bases and J 9 bases, leaving 13 bases between the germline ends. CDR3 length equals 13 residues. Germline V CDR1 and CDR2: MNHNS, SASEGT. The CDR3 protein is CASSERPQSAQYF. CDR3 DNA: TGTGCCAGCAGTGAACGACCCCAATCGGCCCAGTACTTC.

V and J are TRBV4-2 and TRBJ2-2; unclear D gene. Trimming removed 0 bases at V and 7 bases at J, with 3 bases between. The CDR3 consists of 12 residues. Germline values: CDR1 LGHNA, CDR2 YNFKEQ. The CDR3 loop is CASSQEIGELFF. CDR3 nucleotide sequence: TGTGCCAGCAGCCAAGAAATCGGGGAGCTGTTTTTT.

The chain joins TRBV6-1 to TRBJ1-1; 7 positions agree with TRBD1. CDR1 and CDR2 (germline): MNHNS, SASEGT. With 4 bases clipped from V and 2 bases from J, the junction kept 10 bases outside the gene matches. CDR3 length equals 16 residues. The CDR3: CASSVGDRQTNTEAFF. In nucleotides, the CDR3 is TGTGCCAGCAGTGTAGGGGACAGACAGACCAACACTGAAGCTTTCTTT.

This rearrangement joins TRBV11-2 to TRBJ1-2; 8 nucleotides match TRBD1. This CDR3 is built from 14 residues. In germline, CDR1 is SGHAT, CDR2 FQNNGV. V lost 1 base, J lost 8 bases, and 6 bases stayed unmatched. The DNA of the CDR3 is TGTGCCAGCAGCTTAGGGGGACAGGTGCGGGGCTACACCTTC. Its protein is CASSLGGQVRGYTF.

For this clone: One junction end does not reproduce the germline sequence, and a read error may be involved. V usage is TRBV2 and J usage is TRBJ2-7; D may be TRBD1 (6 bases). The CDR3 loop spans 14 amino acids. In germline, CDR1 is SNHLY, CDR2 FYNNEI. DNA for the CDR3: TGTGCCAGCAGTTACAGGGAGTGGGATCCTACGAGTGTCTTC. Its protein product is CASSYREWDPTSVF.

This chain connects TRBV30 to TRBJ1-5; the match to TRBD1 covers 10 bases. The trim removed 5 bases at V and 3 bases at J, leaving 7 bases unmatched. The CDR3 loop spans 15 amino acids. In germline, CDR1 is GTSNPN, CDR2 SVGIG (reference sequence). The chain's CDR3 is CAWGSGTGDNQPQHF. The CDR3 bases are TGTGCCTGGGGGTCCGGGACAGGGGACAATCAGCCCCAGCATTTT.

The rearrangement links TRBV5-4 to TRBJ1-1; a possible D gene is TRBD1 (5 bases). The V end was cut by 0 bases, the J end by 3 bases, with 15 bases between. This CDR3 spans 16 amino acids. Germline V lookup: CDR1 SGHNT, CDR2 YYREEE (reference sequence). DNA for the CDR3: TGTGCCAGCAGCTTGGGGTTTGTCGGAGGGGACACTGAAGCTTTCTTT. Translation gives CASSLGFVGGDTEAFF.

The rearrangement uses TRBV7-2 and TRBJ1-4; 8 nucleotides line up with TRBD1. This CDR3 comprises 15 residues. Per germline, CDR1 SGHTA and CDR2 FQGNSA. The V and J ends lost 4 bases and 4 bases, in that order; junction bases with no gene match: 5. DNA of the CDR3: TGTGCCAGCAGCTCCCGGACAGGGCGTAATGAAAAACTGTTTTTT. This encodes CASSSRTGRNEKLFF.

This chain links TRBV7-2 with TRBJ2-3; 12 nucleotides match TRBD2. The V and J ends lost 5 bases and 2 bases, in that order; junction bases with no gene match: 5. The CDR3 is made up of 16 amino acids. The germline CDR1 and CDR2 sequences are SGHTA and FQGNSA. The CDR3 DNA reads as TGTGCCAGCAGCCCACTAGCGGGGGGAAACACAGATACGCAGTATTTT. Protein sequence: CASSPLAGGNTDTQYF.

The chain couples TRBV2 to TRBJ1-2; 10 positions match TRBD1. Germline lookup yields CDR1 SNHLY and CDR2 FYNNEI. This CDR3 is built from 13 residues. V trimming: 4 bases; J trimming: 5 bases; junction bases outside the gene matches: 1. The CDR3 reads CASSGTGGYGYTF. CDR3 DNA sequence: TGTGCCAGCAGTGGGACAGGGGGATATGGCTACACCTTC.

The chain links TRBV7-9 to TRBJ1-1; D is ambiguous. Trimming removed 6 bases from V and 5 bases from J, with 13 bases in between. Germline CDR1 is SEHNR and CDR2 is FQNEAQ (reference sequence). The CDR3 extends over 13 amino acids. DNA for the CDR3: TGTGCCAGCAGGTCCGGATCCGAGACTGAAGCTTTCTTT. The encoded protein is CASRSGSETEAFF.

This chain joins TRBV4-1 and TRBJ2-5; 8 bases align to TRBD2. Germline trimming cut 4 bases from V and 1 base from J; bases unmatched to any gene: 8. Germline values: CDR1 MGHRA, CDR2 YSYEKL. The CDR3 has 16 residues. CDR3 in DNA: TGCGCCAGCAGCCTCGGGGGGGCCCTTCCCCAAGAGACCCAGTACTTC. Translated: CASSLGGALPQETQYF.

The V gene is TRBV2, the J gene TRBJ2-5; TRBD2 matches at 8 bases. There are 15 residues in the CDR3. Losses at the gene ends were 7 bases for V and 2 bases for J; bases not matched to a gene: 9. The germline gives CDR1 SNHLY, CDR2 FYNNEI. This CDR3 reads CASTIERGRQETQYF. CDR3 DNA sequence: TGTGCCAGCACCATTGAGCGGGGGAGACAAGAGACCCAGTACTTC.

V and J are TRBV6-5 and TRBJ1-1, with D possibly TRBD1 on 5 matching bases. CDR1 and CDR2 from the germline V gene are MNHEY and SVGAGI. Trimming stripped 6 bases from V and 0 bases from J, with 14 bases between. The CDR3 length is 15 residues. CDR3 region: CASSPPGPLNTEAFF. CDR3 nucleotides: TGTGCCAGCAGCCCTCCGGGACCCTTGAACACTGAAGCTTTCTTT.

This chain joins TRBV5-1 and TRBJ2-3, with D perhaps assigned TRBD1 or TRBD2 (5 bases each). CDR1 SGHRS and CDR2 YFSETQ come from the germline V gene. V gave up 2 bases and J gave up 0 bases, with 7 bases separating them. CDR3 length equals 14 residues. The CDR3 DNA is TGCGCCAGCAGCTTAGGGGAGAGCACAGATACGCAGTATTTT. It encodes CASSLGESTDTQYF.

The chain recombines TRBV28 with TRBJ2-7, with 7 bases fitting TRBD2. After removal of 7 bases from V and 0 bases from J, the junction contained 12 bases not matched to a gene. Germline V gives CDR1 MDHEN, CDR2 SYDVKM. The length of the CDR3 is 16 residues. The CDR3 region has the DNA TGTGCCAGCACTTCGACGACTAGCCGAAGCTCCTACGAGCAGTACTTC. This codes for CASTSTTSRSSYEQYF.

This chain links TRBV7-9 with TRBJ2-1; D is perhaps TRBD2 (7 bases). V lost 5 bases and J lost 5, with 19 bases in between. CDR1 and CDR2 (germline): SEHNR, FQNEAQ (reference sequence). This CDR3 comprises 16 residues. CDR3 loop: CASSPDPGGINNEQFF. In DNA, the CDR3 is TGTGCCAGCAGCCCCGACCCGGGGGGCATCAACAATGAGCAGTTCTTC.

This sequence joins TRBV6-1 and TRBJ2-4; D unclear. The CDR3 loop spans 12 amino acids. The V gene's germline CDR1 is MNHNS and CDR2 SASEGT. Trimming took off 4 bases at V and 9 bases at J, with 10 bases between the two ends. CDR3 sequence reads: CASSGVVLIQYF. CDR3 DNA: TGTGCCAGCAGTGGCGTAGTCCTCATTCAGTACTTC.

In this sample, this clone turned up a few times. J is TRBJ1-6 and V is TRBV5-5, with 7 nucleotides matching TRBD1. V was clipped by 7 bases and J by 8 bases; unmatched bases: 6. Germline V gene lookup returns CDR1 SGHKS and CDR2 YYEKEE (reference sequence). The length of the CDR3 is 13 residues. Written as DNA, the CDR3 is TGTGCCAGCTCCGGGACAGACTATTCACCCCTCCACTTT. This codes for CASSGTDYSPLHF. The entire variable domain, with the rest obtained from reference TRBV5-5 and TRBJ1-6, is as follows: DAGVTQSPTHLIKTRGQQVTLRCSPISGHKSVSWYQQVLGQGPQFIFQYYEKEERGRGNFPDRFSARQFPNYSSELNVNALLLGDSALYLCASSGTDYSPLHFGNGTRLTVT.

V and J are TRBV5-1 and TRBJ2-7; perhaps D is TRBD1 or TRBD2 (5 bases each). The V and J ends lost 1 base and 5 bases respectively, with 16 bases between them. Germline-derived CDR1 and CDR2 are SGHRS and YFSETQ. CDR3 length: 15 amino acids. Here the CDR3 DNA reads TGCGCCAGCAGCTTGAGGTCGGGGACGGTCGACGAGCAGTACTTC. Encoded protein: CASSLRSGTVDEQYF.

This sequence joins TRBV5-1 and TRBJ2-3; no reliable D call. The V gene's germline CDR1 is SGHRS and CDR2 YFSETQ. The CDR3 consists of 14 residues. V was pared by 3 bases and J by 0 bases, with 8 bases between. The CDR3 DNA is TGCGCCAGCAGCTCCAAATATAGCACAGATACGCAGTATTTT. It specifies CASSSKYSTDTQYF.